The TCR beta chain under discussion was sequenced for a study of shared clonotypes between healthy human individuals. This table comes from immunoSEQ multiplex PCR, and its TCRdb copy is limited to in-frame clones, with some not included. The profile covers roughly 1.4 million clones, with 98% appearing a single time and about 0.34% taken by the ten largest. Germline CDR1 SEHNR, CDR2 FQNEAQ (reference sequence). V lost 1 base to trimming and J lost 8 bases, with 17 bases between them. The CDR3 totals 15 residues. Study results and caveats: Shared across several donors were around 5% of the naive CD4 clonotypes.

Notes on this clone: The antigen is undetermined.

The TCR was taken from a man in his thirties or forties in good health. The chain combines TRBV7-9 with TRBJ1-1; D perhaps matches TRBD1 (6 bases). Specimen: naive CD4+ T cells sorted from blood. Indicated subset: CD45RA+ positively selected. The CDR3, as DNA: TGTGCCAGCAGCTTAGGAGCGAAGGGGGTTATGGAAGCTTTCTTT. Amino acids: CASSLGAKGVMEAFF.